Presented here are 24 T cell receptor beta chains from one specimen sequenced in a study of beta chain features in type 1 diabetes. Study-wide points: Within each of all four CD4+ subsets, Type 1 diabetes patients had TCRB CDR3s that were moderately but significantly shorter.

Antigens for these TCRs are unknown. Investigators reverse transcribed all isolated RNA, so they sequenced expressed TCRB transcripts. Only in-frame clones appear in the TCRdb table, and some are missing; sequencing was by immunoSEQ multiplex PCR. The sample records around 690,000 clones, around 12% being singletons. Sequenced input: naive CD4+ T cells from blood. These receptors originate from a young man with type 1 diabetes.

The chain has TRBV11-2 and TRBJ1-5, with 9 bases lining up with TRBD1. The germline V gene has CDR1 SGHAT and CDR2 FQNNGV. The junction had 2 bases not matched to a gene; V was cut back by 2 bases and J by 3 bases. The CDR3 spans 15 residues. The CDR3 sequence: CASSLTGGYNQPQHF. The CDR3 DNA reads TGTGCCAGCAGCTTAACAGGGGGCTACAATCAGCCCCAGCATTTT.

The DNA of the CDR3 is TGTGCCAGCAGCTTCGGAGTACTCTCTGGGGCCAACGTCCTGACTTTC. Protein product: CASSFGVLSGANVLTF. This sequence joins TRBV11-1 and TRBJ2-6; D unresolved. The germline V gene has CDR1 SGHAT and CDR2 FQDESV (reference sequence). The germline V and J ends were trimmed by 3 bases and 0 bases, with 9 bases remaining between them. CDR3 length equals 16 residues.

The V call is TRBV7-9, the J call TRBJ1-2, with TRBD1 matching 7 bases. The ends lost 7 bases at V and 2 bases at J; junction bases unmatched: 7. In germline, CDR1 is SEHNR, CDR2 FQNEAQ (reference sequence). The CDR3 covers 14 residues. In DNA form, the CDR3 reads TGTGCCAGCACGGCGACAGGGCTAAACTATGGCTACACCTTC. The encoded protein is CASTATGLNYGYTF.

This rearrangement joins TRBV10-3 to TRBJ1-2; D is unclear. Germline CDR1 reads ENHRY; CDR2 reads SYGVKD. V lost 10 bases and J 1 base, leaving 13 bases between the germline ends. There are 13 residues in the CDR3. CDR3 in amino acids: CANGPGFNYGYTF. Here the CDR3 DNA reads TGTGCCAACGGTCCAGGATTTAACTATGGCTACACCTTC.

The chain carries TRBV6-5 and TRBJ2-3; weak D call: TRBD1 (6 bases). V was shortened by 3 bases and J by 2 bases, with 12 bases between the two germline ends. This CDR3 has 15 amino acids. In germline, CDR1 is MNHEY, CDR2 SVGAGI. CDR3 protein: CASSYRGQNTDTQYF. The CDR3 region has the DNA TGTGCCAGCAGTTATCGCGGACAGAACACAGATACGCAGTATTTT.

The V call is TRBV7-2, the J call TRBJ1-5; D not certain. The CDR3 spans 18 residues. Germline-derived CDR1 and CDR2 are SGHTA and FQGNSA. V dropped 1 base and J dropped 0 bases, with 16 bases sitting between them. The CDR3 sequence is CASSLEVIASYSNQPQHF. DNA for the CDR3: TGTGCCAGCAGCTTAGAGGTAATAGCGAGTTATAGCAATCAGCCCCAGCATTTT.

This clone was counted between two and nine times. The J gene is TRBJ2-6, the V gene TRBV9; 9 nucleotides align to TRBD2. There are 20 residues in the CDR3. CDR1 and CDR2 (germline): SGDLS, YYNGEE. The junction had 15 bases not matched to a gene; V was cut back by 1 base and J by 4 bases. Written as DNA, the CDR3 is TGTGCCAGCAGCGTATCATCGCGCGGGGGGGCTTATTCAGGGGCCAACGTCCTGACTTTC. It yields the protein CASSVSSRGGAYSGANVLTF.

This clone was detected a few times. The V gene is TRBV2, the J gene TRBJ1-6; D not certain. Germline V gives CDR1 SNHLY, CDR2 FYNNEI. V lost 5 bases and J lost 14, with 10 bases in between. This CDR3 region has 11 residues. The CDR3 reads CASSLLEALHF. The DNA for the CDR3 is TGTGCCAGCAGTTTGCTTGAAGCCCTCCACTTT.

The chain recombines TRBV23-1 with TRBJ1-1; no clear D gene. TRBV23-1 is placed among ORFs of uncertain function. Trimming removed 7 bases from V and 10 bases from J, with 31 bases in between. The CDR3 sequence is 17 residues long. The CDR3 DNA is TGCGCCAGCACCTCTCTGACACGCAACCCCCAGTACTACTCAGCTTTCTTT. Protein sequence: CASTSLTRNPQYYSAFF.

The V gene is TRBV4-2, the J gene TRBJ2-1; TRBD2 matches at 9 bases. After removal of 4 bases from V and 6 bases from J, the junction contained 10 bases not matched to a gene. Germline CDR1 is LGHNA and CDR2 is YNFKEQ. This CDR3 contains 16 residues. CDR3: CASSPRPAGGPNEQFF. The CDR3 DNA is TGTGCCAGCAGCCCGCGCCCAGCGGGGGGCCCCAATGAGCAGTTCTTC.

This clone was detected a few times. Other DNA variants within this sample encode the same CDR3. The chain carries TRBV30 and TRBJ1-5; D is possibly TRBD1 (5 bases). The CDR3 loop spans 13 amino acids. The V end lost 0 bases, the J end lost 5 bases, and 8 bases lay between the germline ends. Germline CDR1 and CDR2: GTSNPN and SVGIG (reference sequence). The CDR3 here is CAWSVRADQPQHF. Written as DNA, the CDR3 is TGTGCCTGGAGTGTCAGGGCCGATCAGCCCCAGCATTTT.

This clone has only a few counts. The chain has TRBV7-9 and TRBJ1-5, with TRBD1 matching 7 bases. After removal of 5 bases from V and 2 bases from J, the junction contained 6 bases not matched to a gene. CDR3 length: 15 amino acids. The germline V gene encodes CDR1 SEHNR and CDR2 FQNEAQ (reference sequence). CDR3 amino acids: CASSPLQGGNQPQHF. CDR3 coding DNA: TGTGCCAGCAGCCCCCTCCAGGGGGGCAATCAGCCCCAGCATTTT.

This clone was observed a few times. V usage is TRBV7-8 and J usage is TRBJ2-3, with 7 bases fitting TRBD2. The length of the CDR3 is 14 residues. V was pared by 4 bases and J by 7 bases, with 8 bases of the junction left unmatched. Germline V gene lookup returns CDR1 SGHVS and CDR2 FQNEAQ. DNA of the CDR3: TGTGCCAGCAGCTCCGATTCACTAGCGAATACGCAGTATTTT. This translates into CASSSDSLANTQYF.

This clone has more than one count but fewer than ten. The gene calls are TRBV9 and TRBJ1-3; D gene ambiguous. With 3 bases removed from V and 0 bases from J, the gap between germline ends came to 7 bases. Germline CDR1 reads SGDLS; CDR2 reads YYNGEE. The CDR3 is made up of 14 amino acids. The CDR3 reads CASSATYSGNTIYF. The CDR3 nucleotides are TGTGCCAGCAGCGCCACCTACTCTGGAAACACCATATATTTT. Complete variable domain (other parts from reference TRBV9 and TRBJ1-3): DSGVTQTPKHLITATGQRVTLRCSPRSGDLSVYWYQQSLDQGLQFLIQYYNGEERAKGNILERFSAQQFPDLHSELNLSSLELGDSALYFCASSATYSGNTIYFGEGSWLTVV.

In its sample, this clone was seen a few times. The J gene is TRBJ2-1, the V gene TRBV9; no reliable D call. This CDR3 comprises 13 residues. CDR1 is SGDLS, CDR2 YYNGEE, per germline. Deletions cut 2 bases from V and 9 bases from J, with 12 bases between. The CDR3 sequence is CASSVWSFGEQFF. The CDR3 region has the DNA TGTGCCAGCAGCGTGTGGAGTTTTGGTGAGCAGTTCTTC.

This clone has a handful of counts. The rearrangement uses TRBV7-8 and TRBJ1-2, with 7 bases matching TRBD1. The CDR3 contains 16 residues. After removal of 0 bases from V and 2 bases from J, the junction contained 6 bases not matched to a gene. CDR1 is SGHVS, CDR2 FQNEAQ, per germline. CDR3 loop: CASSLAPPTGNYGYTF. The CDR3 nucleotides read TGTGCCAGCAGCTTAGCTCCCCCGACAGGGAACTATGGCTACACCTTC.

The chain couples TRBV4-3 to TRBJ2-3; 7 nucleotides line up with TRBD2. The CDR3 spans 15 residues. CDR1 is LGHNA, CDR2 YSLEER, per germline. J was trimmed by 1 base and V by 5 bases; bases with no gene match: 6. The CDR3 nucleotides read TGCGCCAGCAGCACTCAAGCGGGGCGCACAGATACGCAGTATTTT. This codes for CASSTQAGRTDTQYF.

The chain carries TRBV7-6 and TRBJ2-3; 8 nucleotides agree with TRBD1. CDR3 length: 13 amino acids. Germline V CDR1 and CDR2: SGHVS, FNYEAQ. Trimming at V came to 7 bases and at J to 2 bases, leaving 2 bases not matched to a gene. DNA of the CDR3: TGTGCCAGCAACCAGGGGGCCACAGATACGCAGTATTTT. Its translation is CASNQGATDTQYF.

The gene calls are TRBV4-3 and TRBJ2-3; no clear D gene. Germline V gives CDR1 LGHNA, CDR2 YSLEER. Deletions cut 0 bases from V and 8 bases from J, with 18 bases between. The CDR3 has 16 residues. CDR3 sequence: CASSQDLTSPPSTQYF. Here the CDR3 DNA reads TGCGCCAGCAGCCAAGATCTGACTTCGCCGCCCAGTACGCAGTATTTT.

V is TRBV19 and J is TRBJ2-7; 8 bases line up with TRBD1. CDR1 LNHDA and CDR2 SQIVND come from the germline V gene (reference sequence). The V and J ends lost 6 bases and 4 bases, in that order; junction bases with no gene match: 8. The CDR3 contains 14 residues. The CDR3: CASRKGQGGYEQYF. In DNA form, the CDR3 reads TGTGCCAGTAGGAAAGGACAGGGAGGATACGAGCAGTACTTC.

This clone was found a few times. V gene TRBV7-3 combines with J gene TRBJ1-5; a possible D gene is TRBD1 (5 bases). This CDR3 has 13 residues. Trimming shortened V by 4 bases and J by 5 bases, and 9 bases separated the two germline ends. The germline V gene encodes CDR1 SGHTA and CDR2 FQGTGA. CDR3 bases: TGTGCCAGCAGCTCTCAGGGCGATCAGCCCCAGCATTTT. Protein product: CASSSQGDQPQHF.

The CDR3 protein is CASSLESEKLFF. CDR3 coding DNA: TGTGCCAGCAGCTTAGAGAGCGAAAAACTGTTTTTT. This chain connects TRBV7-9 to TRBJ1-4; D uncertain. V gave up 1 base and J gave up 8 bases, with 5 bases separating them. The germline V gene has CDR1 SEHNR and CDR2 FQNEAQ (reference sequence). The CDR3 has 12 amino acids.

This clone was counted a few times. The chain is built from TRBV7-2 and TRBJ2-1, with D maybe TRBD2 (6 bases). CDR1 and CDR2 (germline): SGHTA, FQGNSA. The V end was cut by 1 base, the J end by 6 bases, with 13 bases between. The CDR3 has 15 residues. The CDR3 here is CASSLVGGVGNEQFF. Here the CDR3 DNA reads TGTGCCAGCAGCTTAGTCGGCGGGGTAGGCAATGAGCAGTTCTTC.

In this sample, this clone turned up a few times. The chain has TRBV2 and TRBJ1-5, with no clear D. The CDR3 length is 13 residues. Germline V gene sequence: CDR1 SNHLY, CDR2 FYNNEI. The V end was cut by 9 bases, the J end by 0 bases, with 9 bases between. CDR3 loop: CASKASSNQPQHF. DNA of the CDR3: TGTGCCAGTAAGGCCTCTAGCAATCAGCCCCAGCATTTT.